This TCR beta chain emerged from a study of T-cell memory formation after mild COVID-19. Study at large: There were largely donor-specific TCR clusters.

Constant-segment primers and 5'RACE yielded cDNA libraries for TCR alpha and TCR beta, each carrying sample barcodes and UMIs. TCRdb re-called the 5' RACE reads with MiXCR, one entry per CDR3 protein. The sample shows roughly 300,000 distinct CDR3 sequences, 15% to 20% of them seen only once. Germline lookup yields CDR1 MNHEY and CDR2 SVGAGI. V was cut by 8 bases and J by 10 bases, with 19 bases left in between. The CDR3 spans 13 residues. Study-level findings and limits: Researchers found some responding clones in pre-infection memory, a sign that cross-reactive memory joined. Clones that shrank (day 15 to 85) were balanced CD4/CD8, whereas later expanders leaned CD4+.

With regard to this clonotype: Its specificity is not known.

The origin of this receptor is a man between 18 and 29 years old who had mild COVID-19 (a few samples of this study predate the infection). Cell type and time point are not known. The V call is TRBV6-5, the J call TRBJ2-3; D gene uncertain. The material sequenced was PBMCs or a T cell subset sorted from them (not recorded which). This CDR3 is CASCWLPLSAQYF. DNA of the CDR3: TGTGCCAGCTGTTGGCTCCCCCTCAGTGCGCAGTATTTT.